What follows describes a single T cell receptor (beta chain). Antigen: not known. CDR3 length equals 15 residues. V lost 1 base to trimming and J lost 1 base, with 11 bases between them. Germline-derived CDR1 and CDR2 are SEHNR and FQNEAQ (reference sequence). These data come from a study of identical twins. General study findings and limits: Where out-of-frame alpha sequences were twin-shared, they showed excess low generation probability.

After template switching added a universal primer site, the resulting cDNA carried unique molecular identifiers. TCRdb analysed the 5' RACE reads with MiXCR anew, one entry per CDR3 protein. This table has hundreds of thousands of distinct CDR3 sequences, roughly 9.4% appearing once. The specimen was memory (CD45RO+) T cells sorted from blood. The TCR comes from a woman aged 18 to 35 in good health. V usage is TRBV7-9 and J usage is TRBJ2-7; the D gene is possibly TRBD2 (6 bases). The CDR3 DNA sequence: TGTGCCAGCAGCTTAGTGCGGGGAGTTTCCTACGAGCAGTACTTC. Amino acids: CASSLVRGVSYEQYF.